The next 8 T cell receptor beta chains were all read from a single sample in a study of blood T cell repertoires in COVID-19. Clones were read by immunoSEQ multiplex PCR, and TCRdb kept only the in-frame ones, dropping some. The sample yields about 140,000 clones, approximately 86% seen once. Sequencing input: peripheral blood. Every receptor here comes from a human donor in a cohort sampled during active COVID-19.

In DNA form, the CDR3 reads TGCGCCAGCAGCCAAACGACTAGCGGGGAGTGGTATGAGCAGTTCTTC. It encodes CASSQTTSGEWYEQFF. J is TRBJ2-1 and V is TRBV4-1; 11 nucleotides line up with TRBD2. This CDR3 has 16 residues. With 2 bases clipped from V and 8 bases from J, the junction kept 8 bases outside the gene matches. CDR1 and CDR2 from the germline V gene are MGHRA and YSYEKL.

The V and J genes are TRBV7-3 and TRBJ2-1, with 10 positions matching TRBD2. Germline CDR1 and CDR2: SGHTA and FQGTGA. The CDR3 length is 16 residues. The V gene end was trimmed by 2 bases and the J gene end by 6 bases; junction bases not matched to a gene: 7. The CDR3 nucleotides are TGTGCCAGCAGCTTATCAACTAGCGGGGCTTTCAATGAGCAGTTCTTC. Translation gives CASSLSTSGAFNEQFF.

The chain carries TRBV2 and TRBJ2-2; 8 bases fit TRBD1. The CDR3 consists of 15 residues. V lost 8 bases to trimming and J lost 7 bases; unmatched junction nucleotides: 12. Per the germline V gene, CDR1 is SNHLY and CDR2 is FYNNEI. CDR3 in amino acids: CASAQGDRRGGELFF. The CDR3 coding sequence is TGTGCCAGCGCCCAGGGGGACAGGCGTGGCGGGGAGCTGTTTTTT.

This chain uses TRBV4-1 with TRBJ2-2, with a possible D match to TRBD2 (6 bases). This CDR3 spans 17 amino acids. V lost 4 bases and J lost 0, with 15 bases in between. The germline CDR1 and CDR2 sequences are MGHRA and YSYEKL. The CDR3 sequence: CASSREPGLTNTGELFF. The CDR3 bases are TGCGCCAGCAGCCGAGAGCCGGGACTTACGAACACCGGGGAGCTGTTTTTT.

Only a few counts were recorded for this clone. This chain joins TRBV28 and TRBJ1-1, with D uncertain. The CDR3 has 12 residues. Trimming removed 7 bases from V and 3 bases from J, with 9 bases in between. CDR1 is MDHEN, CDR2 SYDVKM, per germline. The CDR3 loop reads CASKGGYTEAFF. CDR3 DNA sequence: TGTGCCAGCAAAGGAGGTTACACTGAAGCTTTCTTT.

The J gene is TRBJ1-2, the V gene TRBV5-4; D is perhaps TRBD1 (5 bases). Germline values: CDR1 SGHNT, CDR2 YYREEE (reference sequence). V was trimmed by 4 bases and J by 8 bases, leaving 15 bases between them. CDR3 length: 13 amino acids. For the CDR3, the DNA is TGTGCCAGCAGCCCCCCGGGGGTTAGGGGCTACACCTTC. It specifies CASSPPGVRGYTF.

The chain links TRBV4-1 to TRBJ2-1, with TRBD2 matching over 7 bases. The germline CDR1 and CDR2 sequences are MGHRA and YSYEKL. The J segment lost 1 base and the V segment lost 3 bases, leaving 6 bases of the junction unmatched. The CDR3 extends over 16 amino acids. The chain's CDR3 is CASSQWSGGSYNEQFF. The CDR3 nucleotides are TGCGCCAGCAGCCAGTGGTCGGGGGGTTCCTACAATGAGCAGTTCTTC.

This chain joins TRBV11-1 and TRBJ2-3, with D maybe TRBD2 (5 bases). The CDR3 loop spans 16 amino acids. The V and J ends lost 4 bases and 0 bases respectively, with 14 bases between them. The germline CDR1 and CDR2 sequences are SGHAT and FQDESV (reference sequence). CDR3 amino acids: CASSSLRAPSTDTQYF. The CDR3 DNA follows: TGTGCCAGCAGCTCCCTGAGGGCCCCTAGCACAGATACGCAGTATTTT.